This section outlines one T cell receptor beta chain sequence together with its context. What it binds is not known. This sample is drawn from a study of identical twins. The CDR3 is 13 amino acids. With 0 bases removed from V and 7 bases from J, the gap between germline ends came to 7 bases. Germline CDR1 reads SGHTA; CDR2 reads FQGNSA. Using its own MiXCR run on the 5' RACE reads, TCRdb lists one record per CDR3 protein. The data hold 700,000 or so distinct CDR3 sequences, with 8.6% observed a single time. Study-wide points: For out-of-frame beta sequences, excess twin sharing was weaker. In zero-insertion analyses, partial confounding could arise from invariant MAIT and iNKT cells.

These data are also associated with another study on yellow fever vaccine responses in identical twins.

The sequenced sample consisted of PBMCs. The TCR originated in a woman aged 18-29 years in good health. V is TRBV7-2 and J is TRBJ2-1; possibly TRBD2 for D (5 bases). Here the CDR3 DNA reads TGTGCCAGCAGCTTAGCGGACTGGAATGAGCAGTTCTTC. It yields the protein CASSLADWNEQFF.